What follows are 27 T cell receptor beta chains derived from one specimen sequenced in a study of blood T cell repertoires in COVID-19. Profiling relied on immunoSEQ multiplex PCR, and the TCRdb table lists in-frame clones only, not all of them. Of around 190,000 clones in the sample, 86% are singletons; the top ten hold 5.6%. Source material: PBMCs or T cells enriched from blood (not recorded which). Every receptor here comes from a man in his forties or fifties with acute COVID-19.

The chain has TRBV4-1 and TRBJ1-4, with D maybe TRBD1 (5 bases). The CDR3 is 17 amino acids. Trimming pared 4 bases from V and 0 bases from J, leaving 15 bases between. Germline values: CDR1 MGHRA, CDR2 YSYEKL. The CDR3 loop reads CASSPGRTPATNEKLFF. CDR3 DNA sequence: TGCGCCAGCAGCCCTGGCAGGACACCTGCAACTAATGAAAAACTGTTTTTT.

This rearrangement joins TRBV2 to TRBJ2-3; possible D gene TRBD1, 5 bases. The CDR3 runs 15 residues. CDR1 and CDR2 (germline): SNHLY, FYNNEI. The V end lost 4 bases, the J end lost 4 bases, and 15 bases lay between the germline ends. The CDR3 coding sequence is TGTGCCAGCAGTGTTAACCAGGGCACCCCAGATACGCAGTATTTT. Translating gives CASSVNQGTPDTQYF.

The genes are TRBV4-3 and TRBJ2-7, with D perhaps matching TRBD2 (5 bases). Germline V gives CDR1 LGHNA, CDR2 YSLEER. The CDR3 consists of 13 residues. The germline V and J ends were trimmed by 0 bases and 3 bases, with 6 bases remaining between them. The CDR3: CASSQDGGYEQYF. CDR3 bases: TGCGCCAGCAGCCAAGACGGAGGCTACGAGCAGTACTTC.

This clone was counted once. This sequence joins TRBV27 and TRBJ2-5, with 11 positions matching TRBD2. V was pared by 4 bases and J by 1 base, with 5 bases of the junction left unmatched. This CDR3 spans 16 amino acids. Germline CDR1 MNHEY, CDR2 SMNVEV (reference sequence). This CDR3 is CASSSQTSGIQETQYF. CDR3 nucleotide sequence: TGTGCCAGCAGTTCCCAGACTAGCGGGATCCAAGAGACCCAGTACTTC.

The chain has TRBV3-1 (or the pseudogene TRBV3-2) and TRBJ2-1, with D maybe TRBD2 (7 bases). V was shortened by 3 bases and J by 10 bases, with 16 bases between the two germline ends. CDR1 is LGHDT, CDR2 YNNKEL, per germline (reference sequence). This CDR3 has 14 residues. CDR3 nucleotides: TGTGCCAGCAGCCACTTCGGCGGGGGCCGGGAGCAGTTCTTC. This codes for CASSHFGGGREQFF.

The V call is TRBV27, the J call TRBJ1-2, with a possible D match to TRBD1 (6 bases). The CDR3 is made up of 14 amino acids. The germline V gene encodes CDR1 MNHEY and CDR2 SMNVEV (reference sequence). Trimming shortened V by 9 bases and J by 2 bases, and 16 bases separated the two germline ends. The DNA of the CDR3 is TGTGCCAGTTCGAAACAGGGTGGGAACTATGGCTACACCTTC. This gives the protein CASSKQGGNYGYTF.

With regard to this clone: The sample holds other DNA sequences that translate to the same CDR3. V gene TRBV3-1 (or the pseudogene TRBV3-2) combines with J gene TRBJ1-1; a possible D gene is TRBD1 (5 bases). Trimming removed 0 bases from V and 4 bases from J, with 9 bases in between. Per germline, CDR1 LGHDT and CDR2 YNNKEL (reference sequence). The CDR3 is 14 residues long. CDR3 sequence reads: CASSQDAGRTEAFF. The CDR3 DNA follows: TGTGCCAGCAGCCAAGACGCGGGGCGCACTGAAGCTTTCTTT.

This clone was seen only once. CDR3 region: CASSLRALEAFF. CDR3 nucleotide sequence: TGTGCCAGCAGCCTGAGGGCCCTGGAAGCTTTCTTT. The V call is TRBV11-2, the J call TRBJ1-1; no clear D. CDR3 size: 12 residues. Germline CDR1 and CDR2: SGHAT and FQNNGV. V lost 5 bases to trimming and J lost 8 bases, with 12 bases between them. Complete variable domain (other parts from reference TRBV11-2 and TRBJ1-1): EAGVAQSPRYKIIEKRQSVAFWCNPISGHATLYWYQQILGQGPKLLIQFQNNGVVDDSQLPKDRFSAERLKGVDSTLKIQPAKLEDSAVYLCASSLRALEAFFGQGTRLTVV.

This clone has a handful of counts. The chain employs TRBV4-1 and TRBJ1-1, with 7 bases matching TRBD1. The CDR3 loop spans 15 amino acids. The V and J ends lost 0 bases and 8 bases, in that order; junction bases with no gene match: 9. The germline V gene encodes CDR1 MGHRA and CDR2 YSYEKL. The CDR3 loop reads CASSQDQGTVIEAFF. In nucleotides, the CDR3 is TGCGCCAGCAGCCAAGATCAGGGGACAGTGATAGAAGCTTTCTTT.

V and J are TRBV28 and TRBJ2-7, with 11 bases identical to TRBD1. Germline V lookup: CDR1 MDHEN, CDR2 SYDVKM. V shed 1 base and J 0 bases; nucleotides not matched to a gene: 17. The CDR3 covers 21 residues. CDR3 sequence: CASSLSRDRGRGGTYSYEQYF. CDR3 bases: TGTGCCAGCAGTTTATCCCGGGACAGGGGGAGGGGCGGTACCTACTCCTACGAGCAGTACTTC.

The rearrangement uses TRBV3-1 (or the pseudogene TRBV3-2) and TRBJ1-3; D is undetermined. Germline CDR1 reads LGHDT; CDR2 reads YNNKEL (reference sequence). Trimming removed 7 bases from V and 2 bases from J, with 12 bases in between. The CDR3 sequence is 14 residues long. The CDR3 sequence is CASTDRETGNTIYF. CDR3 in DNA: TGTGCCAGCACCGATAGGGAGACTGGAAACACCATATATTTT.

The rearrangement joins TRBV24-1 to TRBJ2-7; 7 positions match TRBD2. Unmatched junction bases numbered 5, after V lost 2 bases and J lost 8 bases. Germline V lookup: CDR1 KGHDR, CDR2 SFDVKD. The CDR3 is 13 residues long. CDR3 in amino acids: CATSDWTRDQQYF. The CDR3 DNA reads TGTGCCACCAGTGATTGGACTAGGGATCAGCAGTACTTC.

V is TRBV27 and J is TRBJ1-2; D possibly corresponds to TRBD1 (6 bases). Germline CDR1 is MNHEY and CDR2 is SMNVEV (reference sequence). V was cut by 5 bases and J by 6 bases, with 16 bases left in between. The CDR3 has 14 residues. The CDR3 loop is CASSLGGGWNGYTF. The DNA for the CDR3 is TGTGCCAGCAGTCTTGGGGGGGGCTGGAATGGCTACACCTTC.

V is TRBV28 and J is TRBJ1-1; 9 bases are a match to TRBD1. CDR3 length: 14 residues. Germline-derived CDR1 and CDR2 are MDHEN and SYDVKM. The junction had 3 bases not matched to a gene; V was cut back by 6 bases and J by 1 base. CDR3 sequence: CASRTGGPNTEAFF. The CDR3 region has the DNA TGTGCCAGCAGAACAGGGGGCCCGAACACTGAAGCTTTCTTT.

V and J are TRBV5-1 and TRBJ2-7; 7 bases line up with TRBD1. V was clipped by 4 bases and J by 6 bases; unmatched bases: 10. Germline values: CDR1 SGHRS, CDR2 YFSETQ. The CDR3 extends over 14 amino acids. The CDR3, as DNA: TGCGCCAGCAGCATCGGACAGGCCACGGGCGAGCAGTACTTC. It encodes CASSIGQATGEQYF.

The chain joins TRBV21-1 to TRBJ2-4; TRBD1, the D gene given by the table, was not confirmed from the DNA. TRBV21-1 is shown as a pseudogene. The CDR3 length is 16 residues. CDR3 residues: CASSDWVGDDKNIQYF. The CDR3 DNA reads as TGTGCCAGCAGCGATTGGGTAGGGGATGACAAAAACATTCAGTACTTC.

This rearrangement joins TRBV9 to TRBJ1-1; D gene uncertain. V shed 4 bases and J shed 5 bases, with 6 bases lying between them. Per germline, CDR1 SGDLS and CDR2 YYNGEE. The CDR3 covers 11 residues. CDR3 protein: CASSSQTEAFF. The CDR3 DNA is TGTGCCAGCAGCTCACAAACTGAAGCTTTCTTT.

V gene TRBV7-3 combines with J gene TRBJ2-2, with TRBD1 matching over 8 bases. The V gene's germline CDR1 is SGHTA and CDR2 FQGTGA. The CDR3 loop spans 14 amino acids. V was pared by 5 bases and J by 7 bases, with 6 bases of the junction left unmatched. In DNA form, the CDR3 reads TGTGCCAGCAGCGTACGACAGGGGTACGGGGAGCTGTTTTTT. This encodes CASSVRQGYGELFF.

The chain couples TRBV14 to TRBJ1-5, with TRBD1 as a possible D gene (5 bases). The V gene's germline CDR1 is SGHDN and CDR2 FVKESK. This CDR3 contains 13 residues. V lost 4 bases and J lost 7, with 11 bases in between. The CDR3 protein is CASSLGRDQPQHF. DNA of the CDR3: TGTGCCAGCAGCCTGGGGAGGGACCAGCCCCAGCATTTT. Drawing the rest from reference TRBV14 and TRBJ1-5, the complete variable domain is EAGVTQFPSHSVIEKGQTVTLRCDPISGHDNLYWYRRVMGKEIKFLLHFVKESKQDESGMPNNRFLAERTGGTYSTLKVQPAELEDSGVYFCASSLGRDQPQHFGDGTRLSIL.

This chain links TRBV7-8 with TRBJ2-2, with D possibly matching TRBD2 (7 bases). CDR3 length: 17 residues. Trimming removed 2 bases from V and 0 bases from J, with 13 bases in between. Germline loops: CDR1 SGHVS, CDR2 FQNEAQ. DNA for the CDR3: TGTGCCAGCAGCTTAAGGGGGGGAGGACCGAACACCGGGGAGCTGTTTTTT. It codes for CASSLRGGGPNTGELFF.

The chain employs TRBV29-1 and TRBJ1-1, with 7 bases fitting TRBD1. V lost 4 bases and J lost 7; bases outside the gene matches: 3. Germline V gene data show CDR1 as SQVTM and CDR2 as ANQGSEA. The CDR3 spans 11 residues. The CDR3 loop reads CSVVTGVEAFF. The CDR3 nucleotides read TGCAGCGTTGTTACAGGGGTTGAAGCTTTCTTT. Full variable domain (remainder filled in from reference TRBV29-1 and TRBJ1-1): SAVISQKPSRDICQRGTSLTIQCQVDSQVTMMFWYRQQPGQSLTLIATANQGSEATYESGFVIDKFPISRPNLTFSTLTVSNMSPEDSSIYLCSVVTGVEAFFGQGTRLTVV.

The chain joins TRBV10-1 to TRBJ2-6; D gene unclear. CDR3 length: 15 amino acids. V was trimmed by 3 bases and J by 3 bases, leaving 9 bases between them. The germline CDR1 and CDR2 sequences are WNHNN and SYGVQD (reference sequence). The CDR3 here is CASSESDFGANVLTF. The DNA of the CDR3 is TGCGCCAGCAGTGAAAGTGACTTTGGGGCCAACGTCCTGACTTTC.

The V gene is TRBV6-2 or TRBV6-3, the J gene TRBJ2-1; D is perhaps TRBD2 (6 bases). Deletions cut 0 bases from V and 7 bases from J, with 7 bases between. CDR1 MNHEY and CDR2 SVGEGT come from the germline V gene. The CDR3 is 13 residues long. In DNA form, the CDR3 reads TGTGCCAGCAGTTACTCTAGCGGAAATGAGCAGTTCTTC. It yields the protein CASSYSSGNEQFF.

The chain links TRBV30 to TRBJ2-1, with unresolved D. This CDR3 region has 13 residues. Germline CDR1 is GTSNPN and CDR2 is SVGIG (reference sequence). V lost 4 bases and J lost 5, with 12 bases in between. The CDR3: CAWTLNSDNEQFF. DNA of the CDR3: TGTGCCTGGACCCTAAACTCGGACAATGAGCAGTTCTTC.

In DNA, the CDR3 is TGTGCCAGCAGTTCTCACACCGGGGAGCTGTTTTTT. Encoded protein: CASSSHTGELFF. This chain connects TRBV28 to TRBJ2-2; D uncertain. The germline gives CDR1 MDHEN, CDR2 SYDVKM. The CDR3 covers 12 residues. The germline V and J ends were trimmed by 4 bases and 3 bases, with 3 bases remaining between them.

The V call is TRBV7-2, the J call TRBJ2-7; tentatively, D is TRBD2 (6 bases). The CDR3 sequence is 13 residues long. With 1 base removed from V and 7 bases from J, the gap between germline ends came to 11 bases. Germline CDR1 SGHTA, CDR2 FQGNSA. CDR3 residues: CASSLVSGREQYF. In DNA, the CDR3 is TGTGCCAGCAGCTTAGTCTCAGGGAGGGAGCAGTACTTC.

CDR3 amino acids: CASSSEGTGLRDIQYF. The CDR3 DNA follows: TGCGCCAGCAGCTCGGAGGGGACAGGGCTACGGGACATTCAGTACTTC. The J gene is TRBJ2-4, the V gene TRBV5-1, with 9 bases lining up with TRBD1. The CDR3 runs to 16 residues. The V and J ends lost 3 bases and 8 bases, in that order; junction bases with no gene match: 12. The V gene's germline CDR1 is SGHRS and CDR2 YFSETQ.